The 9 T cell receptor beta chains in this list originate from one sample, sequenced in a study of CD8+ T cells in alopecia areata. Sequencing relied on a cDNA template that was reverse transcribed from extracted RNA. Clones were sequenced by immunoSEQ multiplex PCR, and TCRdb holds only the in-frame ones, with some missing. The data hold 100,000 to 150,000 clones, with roughly 61% observed a single time. Sequenced material: CD4+ T cells sorted from blood, taken at week 0. The source is a human donor with alopecia areata.

This clone was counted only a few times. The genes are TRBV19 and TRBJ2-2; TRBD1 might be the D (5 bases). The V end lost 7 bases, the J end lost 1 base, and 7 bases lay between the germline ends. The CDR3 loop spans 13 amino acids. Germline V CDR1 and CDR2: LNHDA, SQIVND (reference sequence). The CDR3 spells CASNTGNTGELFF. The DNA for the CDR3 is TGTGCCAGTAATACAGGGAACACCGGGGAGCTGTTTTTT.

The chain links TRBV7-9 to TRBJ1-1; 9 bases match TRBD1. V lost 0 bases and J lost 4; bases outside the gene matches: 3. This CDR3 has 15 amino acids. The V gene's germline CDR1 is SEHNR and CDR2 FQNEAQ (reference sequence). CDR3 loop: CASSLAGTGSTEAFF. DNA for the CDR3: TGTGCCAGCAGCTTAGCCGGGACAGGGAGCACTGAAGCTTTCTTT.

To note about this clone: The same CDR3 can be traced to other DNA sequences in this sample. The gene calls are TRBV7-9 and TRBJ1-1; D gene uncertain. Trimming pared 3 bases from V and 5 bases from J, leaving 7 bases between. The CDR3 is made up of 12 amino acids. CDR1 is SEHNR and CDR2 is FQNEAQ in the germline V gene (reference sequence). The CDR3: CASSLGSTEAFF. CDR3 in DNA: TGTGCCAGCAGCTTGGGGAGTACTGAAGCTTTCTTT.

The CDR3: CATSRDRGQNEKLFF. CDR3 DNA: TGTGCCACCAGCAGAGATCGGGGACAGAATGAAAAACTGTTTTTT. V and J are TRBV15 and TRBJ1-4; 7 bases align to TRBD1. Per germline, CDR1 LNHNV and CDR2 YYDKDF (reference sequence). CDR3 size: 15 residues. V shed 0 bases and J 5 bases; nucleotides not matched to a gene: 3.

The V call is TRBV10-3, the J call TRBJ2-5; 8 bases fit TRBD1. The CDR3 totals 14 residues. The trim removed 4 bases at V and 4 bases at J, leaving 5 bases unmatched. Germline V gene lookup returns CDR1 ENHRY and CDR2 SYGVKD. For the CDR3, the DNA is TGTGCCATCAGTGGCACAGGGGGGCCAGAGACCCAGTACTTC. Encoded protein: CAISGTGGPETQYF.

The V call is TRBV5-6, the J call TRBJ2-1; 12 bases are a match to TRBD2. CDR3 length: 15 residues. Losses at the gene ends were 6 bases for V and 8 bases for J; bases not matched to a gene: 9. Looked up from germline, CDR1 is SGHDT and CDR2 is YYEEEE. The CDR3 DNA is TGTGCCAGCAACGCGGGACTAGCGGGTCAGGATGAGCAGTTCTTC. Translating it yields CASNAGLAGQDEQFF.

The rearrangement links TRBV5-6 to TRBJ2-1, with 8 positions matching TRBD2. The CDR3 has 14 amino acids. The germline CDR1 and CDR2 sequences are SGHDT and YYEEEE. J gave up 7 bases and V 2 bases, and 5 bases lay outside the gene matches. The CDR3 loop is CASSFAGGQNEQFF. The CDR3 DNA is TGTGCCAGCAGCTTTGCGGGGGGCCAGAATGAGCAGTTCTTC.

The chain links TRBV29-1 to TRBJ2-7, with D maybe TRBD2 (7 bases). V lost 4 bases to trimming and J lost 5 bases, with 15 bases between them. Germline assignment: CDR1 SQVTM and CDR2 ANQGSEA. The CDR3 extends over 13 amino acids. CDR3 nucleotides: TGCAGCGTTGCGGATACAGGGAGGGACGAGCAGTACTTC. Translated, it gives CSVADTGRDEQYF.

The V and J genes are TRBV9 and TRBJ1-5; D possibly corresponds to TRBD1 (5 bases). This CDR3 has 15 amino acids. V lost 0 bases to trimming and J lost 5 bases, with 12 bases between them. Germline V gives CDR1 SGDLS, CDR2 YYNGEE. The CDR3 nucleotides read TGTGCCAGCAGCGTAGGCCAGGGACTGGATCAGCCCCAGCATTTT. Translating it yields CASSVGQGLDQPQHF.